This is a list of T cell receptor beta chains from one sample in a study of T cells in Graves' hyperthyroidism and ophthalmopathy. MiXCR, applied by TCRdb to the multiplex PCR reads, yields one record per CDR3 protein. The sample records hundreds of thousands of distinct CDR3 sequences, approximately 14% being singletons. The sequencing sample was made of blood. These receptors originate from a woman aged 18-29 years with Graves' hyperthyroidism. Both conserved end residues are part of each CDR3. A D gene is named only where the DNA matches it firmly. Where a row states a size, it is once, few, many or the class of an expanded clone; other rows omit it.

CDR3 DNA | CDR3 protein | CDR3 length | clone size | V gene | D gene | J gene
TGTGCCAGCAGTTTTGTGGAGTCGGGTGCATACTACACCTTC | CASSFVESGAYYTF | 14 | many | TRBV28 | NA | TRBJ1-2
TGCGCCAGCAGCCAAGTAACTAGCGGGAGCGGCGGGCTAAGAGATACGCAGTATTTT | CASSQVTSGSGGLRDTQYF | 19 | few | TRBV4-1 | TRBD2 | TRBJ2-3
TGTGCCAGCAGCTTAGCCGGGACCCAGTACTTC | CASSLAGTQYF | 11 | many | TRBV11-2 | NA | TRBJ2-5
TGTGCCAGCAGCCGTGAGGTCGGGAGGGATTCACCCCTCCACTTT | CASSREVGRDSPLHF | 15 | NA | TRBV6-1 | NA | TRBJ1-6
TGTGCCAGCAGCCCCCCGACAGGGCGTAACTCCTACGAGCAGTACTTC | CASSPPTGRNSYEQYF | 16 | many | TRBV3-1 | TRBD1 | TRBJ2-7
TGTGCCATCAGTGAGCAGTTAGCGGGGGCTAGCACAGATACGCAGTATTTT | CAISEQLAGASTDTQYF | 17 | many | TRBV10-3 | TRBD2 | TRBJ2-3
TGTGCTAGTGGGCCGGGACAGGGGTACCACGAGCAGTACTTC | CASGPGQGYHEQYF | 14 | few | TRBV12-5 | TRBD1 | TRBJ2-7
TGTGCCACCAGTGCCGCCGGGACAGCTAACTATGGCTACACCTTC | CATSAAGTANYGYTF | 15 | many | TRBV24-1 | TRBD1 | TRBJ1-2
TGTGCCAGCAGTCCAACCACAGGGGGCGTGTATACCGGGGAGCTGTTTTTT | CASSPTTGGVYTGELFF | 17 | few | TRBV28 | TRBD1 | TRBJ2-2
TGTGCCAGCAGCTTAGCGCGAGGGGGCCCAAACAATGAGCAGTTCTTC | CASSLARGGPNNEQFF | 16 | many | TRBV7-8 | TRBD1 | TRBJ2-1
TGCGCCAGCAGCCCACGTAGCGGGATCTACGAGCAGTACTTC | CASSPRSGIYEQYF | 14 | few | TRBV5-1 | TRBD2 | TRBJ2-7
TGTGCCAGCAGCAACCGACTAGCGGGAGGGCCTTTGGATGAGCAGTTCTTC | CASSNRLAGGPLDEQFF | 17 | many | TRBV7-6 | TRBD2 | TRBJ2-1
TGTGCCAGTAGCTCAGGGACGGGGGGCAATCAGCCCCAGCATTTT | CASSSGTGGNQPQHF | 15 | NA | TRBV19 | NA | TRBJ1-5
TGCGCCAGCAGCTTGGACTACTCTGGCTACACCTTC | CASSLDYSGYTF | 12 | many | TRBV5-1 | NA | TRBJ1-2
TGTGCCAGCAGTTCAATCACCGACCGGGACAGGGAACGCAATCAGCCCCAGCATTTT | CASSSITDRDRERNQPQHF | 19 | many | TRBV6-4 | TRBD1 | TRBJ1-5
TGTGCCAGCAGTTCAAGGGCGGGGGGGAAGAATGAGCAGTTCTTC | CASSSRAGGKNEQFF | 15 | many | TRBV6-1 | TRBD2 | TRBJ2-1
TGTGCCACCAGCAGAGATGGGCGGGGGGGAGAGACCCAGTACTTC | CATSRDGRGGETQYF | 15 | NA | TRBV15 | TRBD2 | TRBJ2-5
TGTGCCAGCAGCAACGGACAGGCGGGCCCGGTAGGAGCTTTCTTT | CASSNGQAGPVGAFF | 15 | many | TRBV5-5 | TRBD1 | TRBJ1-1
TGTGCCAGCAGCTTAGCTCAGAGTGGAGCCTACGAGCAGTACTTC | CASSLAQSGAYEQYF | 15 | many | TRBV7-2 | NA | TRBJ2-7
TGCGCCAGCAGGACCCCAGGGGTGAACACTGAAGCTTTCTTT | CASRTPGVNTEAFF | 14 | many | TRBV5-1 | NA | TRBJ1-1
TGTGCCAGCAGCTTGAGAGGGGGTGGCGGCTACACCTTC | CASSLRGGGGYTF | 13 | NA | TRBV7-9 | NA | TRBJ1-2
TGTGCCAGCAGCCCACCGCCCGAAGAGACCCAGTACTTC | CASSPPPEETQYF | 13 | many | TRBV7-2 | NA | TRBJ2-5
TGTGCCAGCAGTTACGGTCGTGGCGGGGGGGACGATGAGCAGTTCTTC | CASSYGRGGGDDEQFF | 16 | NA | TRBV6-5 | TRBD2 | TRBJ2-1
TGTACCAGCAGTTTATTAGGGGGTGTTAATGAAAAACTGTTTTTT | CTSSLLGGVNEKLFF | 15 | few | TRBV28 | NA | TRBJ1-4
TGCAGTGCTAGTCCACTAGCGAACACCGGGGAGCTGTTTTTT | CSASPLANTGELFF | 14 | many | TRBV20-1 | NA | TRBJ2-2
TGCAGTGGAAGAGGGGGAGGGACAGTGACCCAGTACTTC | CSGRGGGTVTQYF | 13 | many | TRBV20-1 | NA | TRBJ2-5
TGTGTCAGCAGCTTAGCTTCGGGGGGGAACCCCTACGAGCAGTACTTC | CVSSLASGGNPYEQYF | 16 | few | TRBV7-2 | TRBD2 | TRBJ2-7